This T cell receptor (beta chain) was documented in a study of blood T cell repertoires in COVID-19. On the study more broadly: Samples representing acute and convalescent COVID-19 were sourced from the United States, Italy and Spain. Sample material is recorded as cDNA or gDNA derived from T cells, B-cell-depleted T cells, or PBMCs.

As handled by the study authors: Reference gene primer amplification yielded estimated nucleated cell counts. Assay: immunoSEQ multiplex PCR; the TCRdb copy retains only in-frame clones and omits some. That table gives V, J and clone size, and the DNA gave D and trimming. This repertoire shows over 85,000 clones, 87% found once; its top ten account for more than 1%. Sequencing was carried out using peripheral blood. The sequence was obtained from a human donor in a cohort sampled during active COVID-19.

The CDR3 loop reads CSVEIRLVGGGYTF. DNA of the CDR3: TGCAGCGTTGAAATACGTCTAGTTGGTGGAGGCTACACCTTC. The J gene is TRBJ1-2, the V gene TRBV29-1; D is ambiguous. Germline CDR1 SQVTM, CDR2 ANQGSEA. V was pared by 2 bases and J by 8 bases, with 18 bases between. The CDR3 sequence is 14 residues long.